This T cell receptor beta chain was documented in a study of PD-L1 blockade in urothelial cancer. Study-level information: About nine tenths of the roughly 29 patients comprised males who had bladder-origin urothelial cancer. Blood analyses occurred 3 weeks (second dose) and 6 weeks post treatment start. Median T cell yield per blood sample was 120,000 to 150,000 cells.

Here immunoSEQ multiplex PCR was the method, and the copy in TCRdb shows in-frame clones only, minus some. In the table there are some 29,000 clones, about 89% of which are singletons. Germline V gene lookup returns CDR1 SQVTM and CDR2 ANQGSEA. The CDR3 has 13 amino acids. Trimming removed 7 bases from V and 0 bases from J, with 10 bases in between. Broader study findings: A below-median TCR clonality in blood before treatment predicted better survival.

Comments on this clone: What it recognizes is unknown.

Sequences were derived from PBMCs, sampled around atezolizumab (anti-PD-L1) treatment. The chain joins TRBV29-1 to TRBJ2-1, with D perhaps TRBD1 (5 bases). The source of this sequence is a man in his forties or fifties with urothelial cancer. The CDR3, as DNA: TGCAGCGCGGACATGAGCTCCTACAATGAGCAGTTCTTC. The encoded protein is CSADMSSYNEQFF.